This T cell receptor (beta chain) was captured in a study of cytomegalovirus exposure and HLA in healthy donors. Whole-study results and caveats: For TCR beta chains, V- and J-gene trimming was later linked to a missense DCLRE1C variant.

The CDR3 length is 15 residues. Germline V gene sequence: CDR1 MGHRA, CDR2 YSYEKL. Trimming cost V 0 bases and J 9 bases; bases outside gene matches: 8. On this clone itself: The antigen is undetermined.

Both 60 Vbeta primers and 13 Jbeta primers went into the PCR. Sequencing used immunoSEQ multiplex PCR; TCRdb keeps in-frame clones, though not all of them. The sample lists 90,000 to 140,000 clones, 78% occurring once. The sample consisted of PBMCs. The sequence was obtained from a man aged 25-45 years in good health and CMV-seronegative. The chain links TRBV4-1 to TRBJ1-1, with 9 bases matching TRBD1. The CDR3 nucleotides read TGCGCCAGCAGCCAAGATTGGGGACAGGGACTTAAAGCTTTCTTT. Translating it yields CASSQDWGQGLKAFF.